Below, one T cell receptor beta chain is given with its context. The antigen is not known. This sample was taken from a study of post-analysis software for immune sequencing data. Unique molecular identifiers had been added to the TCR beta cDNA libraries. TCRdb independently ran MiXCR on the PCR reads; one entry per CDR3 protein. Of 430,000 or so distinct CDR3 sequences in the sample, approximately 42% are singletons; the top ten hold 7.6%. The CDR3 is 14 residues long. With 2 bases removed from V and 5 bases from J, the gap between germline ends came to 11 bases. Germline CDR1 is SEHNR and CDR2 is FQNEAQ (reference sequence). Whole-study results and caveats: Relative to controls, patients had a handful of TRBV segments at higher frequency, with TRBV5-6, TRBV5-1 and TRBV20-1 among these.

This TCR derives from a girl aged 2-10 years with multiple sclerosis. This sequence joins TRBV7-9 and TRBJ2-3; no reliable D call. Sample: blood. CDR3 nucleotide sequence: TGTGCCAGCAGCTTACTCGGAGCCAGAGATACGCAGTATTTT. Translating it yields CASSLLGARDTQYF.